The 18 T cell receptor beta chains below all came from one sample that was sequenced in a study of cytomegalovirus exposure and HLA in healthy donors. Primers included in the PCR were 60 Vbeta and 13 Jbeta primers. Data came from immunoSEQ multiplex PCR; TCRdb stores just in-frame clones and leaves some out. There are fewer than 200,000 clones in the sample; roughly 87% occur only once, and 0.2% to 0.3% lies in the top ten. Sequencing used PBMCs. Every receptor here comes from a girl in the first two years of life in good health and CMV-seronegative.

A single count supports this clone. The CDR3 nucleotides are TGTGCCAGCAGTGTAGGGGGTTCTAATGAAAAACTGTTTTTT. Translated, it gives CASSVGGSNEKLFF. The chain has TRBV6-5 and TRBJ1-4, with D maybe TRBD1 (6 bases). The CDR3 loop spans 14 amino acids. Trimming shortened V by 5 bases and J by 3 bases, and 10 bases separated the two germline ends. Germline V gene sequence: CDR1 MNHEY, CDR2 SVGAGI.

This chain uses TRBV2 with TRBJ1-5, with 7 positions matching TRBD1. V shed 8 bases and J 4 bases; nucleotides not matched to a gene: 8. The germline V gene encodes CDR1 SNHLY and CDR2 FYNNEI. The CDR3 is made up of 14 amino acids. The CDR3 region has the DNA TGTGCCAGCTCCTGGGACAGCCCAAATCAGCCCCAGCATTTT. It translates to CASSWDSPNQPQHF. Full variable domain (rest looked up from reference TRBV2 and TRBJ1-5): EPEVTQTPSHQVTQMGQEVILRCVPISNHLYFYWYRQILGQKVEFLVSFYNNEISEKSEIFDDQFSVERPDGSNFTLKIRSTKLEDSAMYFCASSWDSPNQPQHFGDGTRLSIL.

The V call is TRBV10-3, the J call TRBJ1-4; D gene ambiguous. The CDR3 has 15 amino acids. Trimming removed 0 bases at V and 3 bases at J, with 8 bases between. From germline, CDR1 is ENHRY and CDR2 SYGVKD. The chain's CDR3 is CAISESTGANEKLFF. The CDR3 DNA sequence: TGTGCCATCAGTGAGTCGACGGGAGCTAATGAAAAACTGTTTTTT.

The chain combines TRBV5-1 with TRBJ2-3; a possible D gene is TRBD1 (5 bases). The V gene's germline CDR1 is SGHRS and CDR2 YFSETQ. The CDR3 has 14 residues. Trimming removed 4 bases from V and 4 bases from J, with 13 bases in between. The CDR3 DNA follows: TGCGCCAGCAGCCCGGTGACAGAACCAGATACGCAGTATTTT. This translates into CASSPVTEPDTQYF.

Worth noting for this clone: One junction end disagrees with the germline gene, perhaps due to a read error. This sequence joins TRBV5-6 and TRBJ1-1, with D possibly TRBD1 on 5 matching bases. Germline CDR1 is SGHDT and CDR2 is YYEEEE. This CDR3 is 13 amino acids long. CDR3 sequence: CASSLVRNDGASF. The CDR3 nucleotides read TGTGCCAGCAGCTTAGTCCGCAATGATGGGGCTTCCTTT.

The chain combines TRBV10-2 with TRBJ2-7, with a weak D call TRBD2 (6 bases). CDR1 WSHSY and CDR2 SAAADI come from the germline V gene. The germline V and J ends were trimmed by 7 bases and 3 bases, with 25 bases remaining between them. This CDR3 comprises 17 residues. The CDR3 is CASTRSPLTSRDYEQYF. DNA of the CDR3: TGCGCCAGCACACGATCTCCTCTAACTAGCCGAGACTACGAGCAGTACTTC.

The chain links TRBV30 to TRBJ2-7, with 8 bases aligning to TRBD1. The J segment lost 4 bases and the V segment lost 4 bases, leaving 3 bases of the junction unmatched. Germline V CDR1 and CDR2: GTSNPN, SVGIG (reference sequence). The CDR3 totals 12 residues. The CDR3 region has the DNA TGTGCCTGGAACACAGGGGGTTACGAGCAGTACTTC. It translates to CAWNTGGYEQYF.

The chain uses TRBV4-1 and TRBJ1-2; D gene uncertain. The germline gives CDR1 MGHRA, CDR2 YSYEKL. V was clipped by 0 bases and J by 9 bases, with 14 bases between them. The length of the CDR3 is 14 residues. The CDR3 DNA is TGCGCCAGCAGCCAAGACGACGAGGGTCTCAGCTACACCTTC. As protein: CASSQDDEGLSYTF.

This chain joins TRBV19 and TRBJ2-6, with D possibly TRBD1 on 7 matching bases. The CDR3 runs to 20 residues. V was clipped by 7 bases and J by 0 bases, with 25 bases between them. In germline, CDR1 is LNHDA, CDR2 SQIVND (reference sequence). The DNA of the CDR3 is TGTGCCAGTACTCCCCCCGAGGGGGGCAGGGGGTCCTCTGGGGCCAACGTCCTGACTTTC. Translating it yields CASTPPEGGRGSSGANVLTF. Combining the CDR3 with reference TRBV19 and TRBJ2-6 gives the whole variable domain DGGITQSPKYLFRKEGQNVTLSCEQNLNHDAMYWYRQDPGQGLRLIYYSQIVNDFQKGDIAEGYSVSREKKESFPLTVTSAQKNPTAFYLCASTPPEGGRGSSGANVLTFGAGSRLTVL.

This chain connects TRBV5-6 to TRBJ1-6; D possibly corresponds to TRBD1 (5 bases). CDR1 and CDR2 from the germline V gene are SGHDT and YYEEEE. The CDR3 spans 18 residues. The V end was cut by 4 bases, the J end by 9 bases, with 26 bases between. CDR3 loop: CASSVGEFRMYQRSPLHF. The CDR3 DNA sequence: TGTGCCAGCAGCGTAGGGGAATTTCGAATGTACCAACGTTCACCCCTCCACTTT.

The chain carries TRBV11-2 and TRBJ2-1; TRBD2 agrees at 9 bases. With V trimmed by 1 base and J by 8 bases, 3 bases remained unmatched. The CDR3 is 14 amino acids. CDR1 SGHAT and CDR2 FQNNGV come from the germline V gene. DNA for the CDR3: TGTGCCAGCAGCTTAGTCGCGGGAGGGTATGAGCAGTTCTTC. Protein product: CASSLVAGGYEQFF.

This chain joins TRBV27 and TRBJ2-2, with D possibly being TRBD1 (6 bases). V was cut by 2 bases and J by 4 bases, with 17 bases left in between. This CDR3 has 17 amino acids. Germline CDR1 MNHEY, CDR2 SMNVEV (reference sequence). CDR3 loop: CASSLVLPQGTTGELFF. As DNA, the CDR3 is TGTGCCAGCAGTTTAGTTTTACCGCAGGGGACCACCGGGGAGCTGTTTTTT.

This chain connects TRBV6-6 to TRBJ2-1; D possibly corresponds to TRBD2 (6 bases). CDR3 length: 14 residues. V dropped 6 bases and J dropped 8 bases, with 17 bases sitting between them. Germline-derived CDR1 and CDR2 are MNHNY and SVGAGI (reference sequence). CDR3 sequence reads: CASRLTRERYEQFF. The CDR3 DNA sequence: TGTGCCAGCAGATTGACTCGGGAGCGGTATGAGCAGTTCTTC.

The chain recombines TRBV19 with TRBJ1-4, with a weak D call TRBD1 (5 bases). The CDR3 contains 15 residues. V gave up 5 bases and J gave up 6 bases, with 16 bases separating them. Germline V gives CDR1 LNHDA, CDR2 SQIVND (reference sequence). The CDR3 sequence is CASSALREGDEKLFF. The CDR3 region has the DNA TGTGCCAGTAGTGCCCTCAGGGAAGGCGATGAAAAACTGTTTTTT.

The V gene is TRBV4-1, the J gene TRBJ2-7; maybe TRBD2 (6 bases). The germline V gene has CDR1 MGHRA and CDR2 YSYEKL. Trimming took 4 bases from V and 7 from J, leaving 17 bases between them. This CDR3 spans 14 amino acids. The CDR3 region has the DNA TGCGCCAGCAGCCCTCCGACTAGGTTTCGGGAGCAGTACTTC. It specifies CASSPPTRFREQYF.

The rearrangement joins TRBV15 to TRBJ2-1, with 9 bases identical to TRBD2. CDR1 and CDR2 from the germline V gene are LNHNV and YYDKDF (reference sequence). The CDR3 runs 16 residues. Trimming cost V 1 base and J 5 bases; bases outside gene matches: 6. CDR3 sequence reads: CATSRGLAAPHNEQFF. The CDR3, as DNA: TGTGCCACCAGCAGAGGACTAGCGGCCCCGCACAATGAGCAGTTCTTC.

DNA for the CDR3: TGCGCCAGCAGCCGAGAGGACTCCTACGAGCAGTACTTC. The encoded protein is CASSREDSYEQYF. The chain recombines TRBV5-1 with TRBJ2-7; no firm D call. V lost 4 bases to trimming and J lost 0 bases, with 8 bases between them. The CDR3 length is 13 residues. CDR1 is SGHRS and CDR2 is YFSETQ in the germline V gene.

The genes are TRBV11-3 and TRBJ2-7; 9 positions agree with TRBD1. CDR3 length equals 12 residues. After removal of 5 bases from V and 6 bases from J, the junction contained 2 bases not matched to a gene. Germline lookup yields CDR1 SGHNT and CDR2 YENEEA. The CDR3 DNA reads TGTGCCAGCAGCGAGACAGGGGGCGAGCAGTACTTC. This gives the protein CASSETGGEQYF.